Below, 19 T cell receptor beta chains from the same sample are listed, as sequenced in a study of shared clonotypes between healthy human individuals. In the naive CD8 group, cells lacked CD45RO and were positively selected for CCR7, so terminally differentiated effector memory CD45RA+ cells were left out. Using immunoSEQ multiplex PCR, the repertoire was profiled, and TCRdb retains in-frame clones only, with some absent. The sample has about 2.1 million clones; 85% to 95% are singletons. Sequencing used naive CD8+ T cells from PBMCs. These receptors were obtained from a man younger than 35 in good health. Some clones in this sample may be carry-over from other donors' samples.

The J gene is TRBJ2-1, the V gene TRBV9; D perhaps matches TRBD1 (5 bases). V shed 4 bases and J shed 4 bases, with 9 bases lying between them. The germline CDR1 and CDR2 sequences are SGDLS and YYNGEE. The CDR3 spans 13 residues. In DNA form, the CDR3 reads TGTGCCAGCAGCCCGCGACAGTACAATGAGCAGTTCTTC. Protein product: CASSPRQYNEQFF. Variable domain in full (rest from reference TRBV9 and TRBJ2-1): DSGVTQTPKHLITATGQRVTLRCSPRSGDLSVYWYQQSLDQGLQFLIQYYNGEERAKGNILERFSAQQFPDLHSELNLSSLELGDSALYFCASSPRQYNEQFFGPGTRLTVL.

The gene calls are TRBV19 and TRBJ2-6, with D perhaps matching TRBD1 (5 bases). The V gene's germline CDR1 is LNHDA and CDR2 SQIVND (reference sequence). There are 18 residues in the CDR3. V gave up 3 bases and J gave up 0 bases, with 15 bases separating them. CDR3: CASSIRVFGDSGANVLTF. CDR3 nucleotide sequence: TGTGCCAGTAGTATCAGGGTCTTTGGGGACTCTGGGGCCAACGTCCTGACTTTC.

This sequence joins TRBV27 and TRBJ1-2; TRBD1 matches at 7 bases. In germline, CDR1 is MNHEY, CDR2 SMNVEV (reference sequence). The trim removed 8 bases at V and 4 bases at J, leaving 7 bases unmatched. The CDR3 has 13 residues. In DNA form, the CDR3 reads TGTGCCAGCGCTGGGACAGACCTCTATGGCTACACCTTC. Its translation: CASAGTDLYGYTF.

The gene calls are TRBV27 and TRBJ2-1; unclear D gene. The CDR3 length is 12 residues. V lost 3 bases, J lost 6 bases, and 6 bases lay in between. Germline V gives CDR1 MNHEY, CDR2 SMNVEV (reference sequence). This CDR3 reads CASSFWGNEQFF. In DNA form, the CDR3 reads TGTGCCAGCAGTTTTTGGGGCAATGAGCAGTTCTTC.

CDR3 sequence reads: CASRPQGYSQPQHF. The CDR3 coding sequence is TGTGCCAGCAGGCCTCAGGGGTATAGTCAGCCCCAGCATTTT. The V gene is TRBV28, the J gene TRBJ1-5; TRBD1 is a possible D gene (6 bases). Germline V gene lookup returns CDR1 MDHEN and CDR2 SYDVKM. The CDR3 totals 14 residues. V lost 6 bases and J lost 6, with 15 bases in between.

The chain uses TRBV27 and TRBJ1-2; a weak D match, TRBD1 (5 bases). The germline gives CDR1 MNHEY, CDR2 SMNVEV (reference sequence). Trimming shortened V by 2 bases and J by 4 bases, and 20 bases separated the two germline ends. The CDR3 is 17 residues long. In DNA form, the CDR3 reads TGTGCCAGCAGTTTAGATCAGCTCTTCGGGACGGCCTATGGCTACACCTTC. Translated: CASSLDQLFGTAYGYTF.

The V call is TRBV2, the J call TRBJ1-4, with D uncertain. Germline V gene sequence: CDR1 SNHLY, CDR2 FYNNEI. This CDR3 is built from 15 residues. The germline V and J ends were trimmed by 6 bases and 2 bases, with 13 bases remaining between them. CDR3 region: CASRGFFRTNEKLFF. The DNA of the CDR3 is TGTGCCAGCAGAGGCTTCTTTCGGACTAATGAAAAACTGTTTTTT. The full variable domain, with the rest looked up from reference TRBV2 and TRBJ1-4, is EPEVTQTPSHQVTQMGQEVILRCVPISNHLYFYWYRQILGQKVEFLVSFYNNEISEKSEIFDDQFSVERPDGSNFTLKIRSTKLEDSAMYFCASRGFFRTNEKLFFGSGTQLSVL.

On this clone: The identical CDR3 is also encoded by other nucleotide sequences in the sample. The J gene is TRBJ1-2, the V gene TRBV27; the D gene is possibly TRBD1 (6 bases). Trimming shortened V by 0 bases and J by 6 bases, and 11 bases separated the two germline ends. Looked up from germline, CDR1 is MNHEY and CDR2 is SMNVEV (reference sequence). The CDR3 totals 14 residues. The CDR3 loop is CASSLSGGVDGYTF. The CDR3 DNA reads TGTGCCAGCAGTTTATCAGGGGGTGTAGATGGCTACACCTTC.

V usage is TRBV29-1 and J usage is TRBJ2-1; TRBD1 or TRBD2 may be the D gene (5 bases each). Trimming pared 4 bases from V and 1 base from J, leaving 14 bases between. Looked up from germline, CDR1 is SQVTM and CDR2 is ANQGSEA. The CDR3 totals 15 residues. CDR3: CSVVHRDRSYNEQFF. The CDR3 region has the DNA TGCAGCGTTGTGCACCGGGACCGATCCTACAATGAGCAGTTCTTC.

CDR3 nucleotide sequence: TGTGCTAGTGCCGGACAGGGATCTTGGGATGAGCAGTTCTTC. Translating gives CASAGQGSWDEQFF. The chain joins TRBV12-5 to TRBJ2-1; 8 bases agree with TRBD1. CDR3 size: 14 residues. CDR1 is LGHNT, CDR2 FRNRAP, per germline. V gave up 7 bases and J gave up 8 bases; unmatched junction bases: 10.

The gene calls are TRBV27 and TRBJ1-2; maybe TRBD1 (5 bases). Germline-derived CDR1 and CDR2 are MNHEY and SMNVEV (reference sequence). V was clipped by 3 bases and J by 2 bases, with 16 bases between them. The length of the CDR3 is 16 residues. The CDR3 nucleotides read TGTGCCAGCAGTTTTATGGGGACTCAAAGAAACTATGGCTACACCTTC. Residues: CASSFMGTQRNYGYTF.

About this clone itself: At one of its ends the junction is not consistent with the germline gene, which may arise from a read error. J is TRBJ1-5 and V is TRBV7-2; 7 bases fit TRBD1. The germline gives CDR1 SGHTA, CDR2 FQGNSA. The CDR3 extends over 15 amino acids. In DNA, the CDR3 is TGTGCCAGCAGTTTAGAAGACAGGGCGGGTCAGCCCCAGCATTTT. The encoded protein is CASSLEDRAGQPQHF.

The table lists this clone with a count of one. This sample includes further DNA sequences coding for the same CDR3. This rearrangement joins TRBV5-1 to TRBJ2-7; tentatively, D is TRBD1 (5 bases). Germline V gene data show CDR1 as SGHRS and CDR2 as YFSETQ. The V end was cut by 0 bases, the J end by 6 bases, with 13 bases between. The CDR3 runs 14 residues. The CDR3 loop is CASSLVGRATEQYF. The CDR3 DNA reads TGCGCCAGCAGCTTGGTAGGCAGGGCGACCGAGCAGTACTTC.

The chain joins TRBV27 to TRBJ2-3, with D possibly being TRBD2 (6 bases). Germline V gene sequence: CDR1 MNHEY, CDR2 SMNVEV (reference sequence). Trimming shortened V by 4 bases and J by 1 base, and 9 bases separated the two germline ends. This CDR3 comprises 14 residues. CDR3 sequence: CASSWRGRTDTQYF. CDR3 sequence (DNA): TGTGCCAGCAGTTGGAGGGGTCGCACAGATACGCAGTATTTT.

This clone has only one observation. CDR3: CASRATGVGYEQYF. Written as DNA, the CDR3 is TGTGCCAGCAGGGCGACAGGGGTAGGCTACGAGCAGTACTTC. J is TRBJ2-7 and V is TRBV28; the match to TRBD1 covers 8 bases. The germline V gene encodes CDR1 MDHEN and CDR2 SYDVKM. V trimming: 6 bases; J trimming: 3 bases; junction bases outside the gene matches: 7. The length of the CDR3 is 14 residues.

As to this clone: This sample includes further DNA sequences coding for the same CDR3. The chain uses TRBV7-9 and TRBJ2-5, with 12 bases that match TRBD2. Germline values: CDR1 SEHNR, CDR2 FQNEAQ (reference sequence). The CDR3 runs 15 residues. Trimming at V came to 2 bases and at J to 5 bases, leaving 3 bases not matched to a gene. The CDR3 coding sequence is TGTGCCAGCAGCTTAAGTCTAGCGGGAGGGGAGACCCAGTACTTC. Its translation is CASSLSLAGGETQYF. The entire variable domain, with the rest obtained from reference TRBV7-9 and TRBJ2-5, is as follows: DTGVSQNPRHKITKRGQNVTFRCDPISEHNRLYWYRQTLGQGPEFLTYFQNEAQLEKSRLLSDRFSAERPKGSFSTLEIQRTEQGDSAMYLCASSLSLAGGETQYFGPGTRLLVL.

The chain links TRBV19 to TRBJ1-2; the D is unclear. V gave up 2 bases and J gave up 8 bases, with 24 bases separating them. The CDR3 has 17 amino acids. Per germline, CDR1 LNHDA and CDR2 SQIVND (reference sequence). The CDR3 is CASSIKPPGLAHSGYTF. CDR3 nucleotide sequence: TGTGCCAGTAGTATAAAACCCCCGGGTCTGGCCCATAGCGGCTACACCTTC.

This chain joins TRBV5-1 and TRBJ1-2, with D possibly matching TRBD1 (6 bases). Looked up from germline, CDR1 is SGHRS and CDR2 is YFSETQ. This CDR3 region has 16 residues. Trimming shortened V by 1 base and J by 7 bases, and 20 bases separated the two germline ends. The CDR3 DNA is TGCGCCAGCAGCTTGACCAGGGGTGCCCTTGCGGTTGGCTACACCTTC. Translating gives CASSLTRGALAVGYTF.

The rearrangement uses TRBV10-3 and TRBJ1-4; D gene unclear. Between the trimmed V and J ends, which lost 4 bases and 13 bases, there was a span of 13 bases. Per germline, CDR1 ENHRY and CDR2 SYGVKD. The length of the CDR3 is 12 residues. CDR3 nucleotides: TGTGCCATCAGTGCCCCAGACAAGGTACTGTTTTTT. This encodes CAISAPDKVLFF.